What follows are 2 T cell receptor beta chains derived from one specimen sequenced in a study of blood T cell repertoires in COVID-19. TCRdb's table, derived via immunoSEQ multiplex PCR, lists solely in-frame clones and lacks some. The top ten hold around 0.9% of the sample, which has roughly 120,000 clones, about two thirds seen once. The sample comprised peripheral blood. The receptors stem from a human donor with acute or convalescent COVID-19. The donor label of this sample is uncertain.

J is TRBJ2-1 and V is TRBV10-3, with no clear D. Per germline, CDR1 ENHRY and CDR2 SYGVKD. This CDR3 is built from 11 residues. The V gene lost 5 bases and the J gene lost 8 bases, with 7 bases spanning the gap. The CDR3 nucleotides are TGTGCCATCAGTCTCCGGGATGAGCAGTTCTTC. Amino acids: CAISLRDEQFF.

The count of this clone is one. This chain uses TRBV7-2 with TRBJ1-1; TRBD1 agrees at 11 bases. The trim removed 7 bases at V and 4 bases at J, leaving 8 bases unmatched. CDR1 SGHTA and CDR2 FQGNSA come from the germline V gene. This CDR3 spans 15 amino acids. CDR3 sequence (DNA): TGTGCCAGCAACAAAGAGGGGACAGGGGGCACTGAAGCTTTCTTT. Residues: CASNKEGTGGTEAFF.